A single sample is the source of the 2 T cell receptor beta chains below, sequenced in a study of blood T cell repertoires in COVID-19 (dated by TCRdb to 2020 to 2022). The library was generated by the immunoSEQ multiplex PCR assay. TCRdb took over this immuneACCESS table, retaining in-frame rearrangements with V and J assigned. Such tables are incomplete; in checked studies, under half of the missing clones stem from an unresolved V gene, and the remainder is unexplained. Across this sample there are fewer than 250,000 clones, with 70% to 90% seen only once. The leading ten clones occupy 3.8% of the sample. The sample taken for sequencing was PBMCs or T cells enriched from blood (not recorded which). These receptors all come from a woman aged 40 to 50 with acute COVID-19.

DNA of the CDR3: TGTGCCAGCAGTTCCAGGTGGGGGGCTAGCGGAACCTACGAGCAGTACTTC. It codes for CASSSRWGASGTYEQYF. V is TRBV28 and J is TRBJ2-7, with a tentative D call TRBD2 (7 bases). The CDR3 totals 17 residues. V shed 4 bases and J shed 2 bases, with 21 bases lying between them. Per the germline V gene, CDR1 is MDHEN and CDR2 is SYDVKM.

The chain uses TRBV2 and TRBJ1-2, with D possibly matching TRBD1 (5 bases). V gave up 3 bases and J gave up 4 bases, with 9 bases separating them. Germline CDR1 is SNHLY and CDR2 is FYNNEI. This CDR3 contains 13 residues. In nucleotides, the CDR3 is TGTGCCAGCAGTGACAGGGTCGTCTATGGCTACACCTTC. Residues: CASSDRVVYGYTF.